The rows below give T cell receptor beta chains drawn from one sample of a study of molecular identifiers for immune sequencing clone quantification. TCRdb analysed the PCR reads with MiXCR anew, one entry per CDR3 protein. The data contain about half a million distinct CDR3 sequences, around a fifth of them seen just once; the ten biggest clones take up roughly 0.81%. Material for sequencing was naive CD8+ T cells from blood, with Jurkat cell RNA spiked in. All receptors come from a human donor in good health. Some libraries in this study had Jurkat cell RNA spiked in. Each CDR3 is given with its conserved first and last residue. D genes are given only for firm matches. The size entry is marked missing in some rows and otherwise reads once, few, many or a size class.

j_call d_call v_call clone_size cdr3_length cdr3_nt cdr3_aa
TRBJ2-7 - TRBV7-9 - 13 TGTGTCAGCAGCTTATCCGGGAACTACGAGCAGTACTTC CVSSLSGNYEQYF
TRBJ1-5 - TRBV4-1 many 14 TGCGCCAGCAGCCAAGATGTAAGGGATCAGCCCCAGCATTTT CASSQDVRDQPQHF
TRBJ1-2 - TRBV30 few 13 TGTGCCTGGAGTGAGGGATGGACCTATGGCTACACCTTC CAWSEGWTYGYTF
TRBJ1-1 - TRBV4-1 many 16 TGCGCCAGCAGCCAAGGGGCCTGGTCAACGAACACTGAAGCTTTCTTT CASSQGAWSTNTEAFF
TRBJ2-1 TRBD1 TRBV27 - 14 TGTACCAGCAGTTCCGGGACAGGGCTGGTTGAGCAGTTCTTC CTSSSGTGLVEQFF
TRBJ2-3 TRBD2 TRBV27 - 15 TGTGCCAGCACCAGTAGCGGGAGGGCGGGAGATACGCAGTATTTT CASTSSGRAGDTQYF
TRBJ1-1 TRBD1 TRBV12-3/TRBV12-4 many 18 TGTGCCAGCAGCATTTTCGCTAGGACAGGGTCAATGAACACTGAAGCTTTCTTT CASSIFARTGSMNTEAFF
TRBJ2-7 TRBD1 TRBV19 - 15 TGTGCCAGTAGCATACTGACAGGGAACTCCTACGAGCAGTACTTC CASSILTGNSYEQYF
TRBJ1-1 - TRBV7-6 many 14 TGTGCCAGCAGCTTATCAGGGCCTGACACTGAAGCTTTCTTT CASSLSGPDTEAFF
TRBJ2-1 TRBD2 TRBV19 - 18 TGTGCCAGTACCAGGAGACTAGCGGGAGGCAGCTCCTACAATGAGCAGTTCTTC CASTRRLAGGSSYNEQFF
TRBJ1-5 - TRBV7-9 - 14 TGTGCCAGCAGCGAGGGGGGTCCGGGACAGCCCCAGCATTTT CASSEGGPGQPQHF
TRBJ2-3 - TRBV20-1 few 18 TGCAGTGCTAACGACGGACTTGGCGGGCTAGTTTCGCAAGATACGCAGTATTTT CSANDGLGGLVSQDTQYF
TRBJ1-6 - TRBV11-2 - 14 TGTGCCAGCAGCTTAGTGGCAGGGGATTCACCCCTCCACTTT CASSLVAGDSPLHF
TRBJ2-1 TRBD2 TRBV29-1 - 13 TGCAGCGGCAGACTAGCGGAAGACAATGAGCAGTTCTTC CSGRLAEDNEQFF
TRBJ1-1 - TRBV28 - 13 TGTGCCAGCAGCCTAGGGGGGCGTGGTGAAGCTTTCTTT CASSLGGRGEAFF
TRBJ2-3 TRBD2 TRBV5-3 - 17 TGTGCCAGCAGCTTGTTAATGGTTAGCGGGAGCACAGATACGCTGTATTTT CASSLLMVSGSTDTLYF
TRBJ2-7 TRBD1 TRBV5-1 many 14 TGCGCCAGCAGCATAGGACAGGGGGCGAGCGAGCAGTACTTC CASSIGQGASEQYF
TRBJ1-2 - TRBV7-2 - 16 TGTGCCAGCAAAAATCCCCTAAGAACAGGGAACTATGGCTACACCTTC CASKNPLRTGNYGYTF
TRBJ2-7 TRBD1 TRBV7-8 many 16 TGTGCCAGCAGCTCTACTCCGGGACAGATCTCCTACGAGCAGTACTTC CASSSTPGQISYEQYF
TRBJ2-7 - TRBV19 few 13 TGTGCCAGTAGTGCGGGGTTGCACTACGAGCAGTACTTC CASSAGLHYEQYF
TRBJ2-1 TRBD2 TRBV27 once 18 TGTGCCAGCAGTTTAGGAGGGGTCGGCGGGGGCTCCTACAATGAGCAGTTCTTC CASSLGGVGGGSYNEQFF
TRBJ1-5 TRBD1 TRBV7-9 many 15 TGTGCCAGCAGTTTTTCGGGACAGGGGGTTCAGCCCCAGCATTTT CASSFSGQGVQPQHF
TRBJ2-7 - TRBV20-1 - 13 TGCAGTGCTAGAGATCTGTTAAGGGGCGAGCAGTACTTC CSARDLLRGEQYF
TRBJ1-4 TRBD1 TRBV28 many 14 TGTGCCAGCCAGAGGACAGGGATGGATGAAAAACTGTTTTTT CASQRTGMDEKLFF
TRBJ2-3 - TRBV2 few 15 TGTGCCAGCAGTGAAAGGCTAGTAAGGACAGATACGCAGTATTTT CASSERLVRTDTQYF
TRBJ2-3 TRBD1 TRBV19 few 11 TGTGCCATCCAGGGGGCAGATACGCAGTATTTT CAIQGADTQYF
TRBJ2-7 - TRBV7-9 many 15 TGTGCCAGCAGCCCCCAATGGTCACCCGCCTACGAGCAGTACTTC CASSPQWSPAYEQYF
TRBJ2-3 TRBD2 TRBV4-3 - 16 TGCGCCAGCAGCCGCTCCCTAGCGGGGGTTGGAGGTACGCAGTATTTT CASSRSLAGVGGTQYF
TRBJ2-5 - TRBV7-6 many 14 TGTGCCAGCAGGGCCCCGCGGTACCAAGAGACCCAGTACTTC CASRAPRYQETQYF
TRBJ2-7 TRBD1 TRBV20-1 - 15 TGCAGTGCTAGAGAGCCCAACAGGGGTCCCTACGAGCAGTACTTC CSAREPNRGPYEQYF
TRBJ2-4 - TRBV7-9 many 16 TGTGCCAGCAGCTCATATAGAGAGCTAGCCAAAAACATTCAGTACTTC CASSSYRELAKNIQYF
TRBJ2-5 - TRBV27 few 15 TGTGCCAGCAGTTTAGTTTCTGGGTTCCAAGAGACCCAGTACTTC CASSLVSGFQETQYF
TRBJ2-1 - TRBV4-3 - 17 TGCGCCAGCAGCCAAGAGATTGGCAGGGGAACCTACAATGAGCAGTTCTTC CASSQEIGRGTYNEQFF
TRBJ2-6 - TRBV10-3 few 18 TGTGCCATCAGTGATCCAACAATAGACAGAGCTGGGGCCAACGTCCTGACTTTC CAISDPTIDRAGANVLTF
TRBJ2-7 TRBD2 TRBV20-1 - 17 TGCAGTGCTAGACCACGGGAAGCGGGAGTGGTTTCCTACGAGCAGTACTTC CSARPREAGVVSYEQYF
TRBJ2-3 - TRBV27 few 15 TGTGCCAGCAGTTCGCATACGGACAGCACAGATACGCAGTATTTT CASSSHTDSTDTQYF
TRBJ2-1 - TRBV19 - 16 TGTGCCAGTAGTATAGATTCCGGGGGTTCCTACAATGAGCAGTTCTTC CASSIDSGGSYNEQFF
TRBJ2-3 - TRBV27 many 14 TGTGCCAGCAGCCCACGAGGGTTCACAGATACGCAGTATTTT CASSPRGFTDTQYF
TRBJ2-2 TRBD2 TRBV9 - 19 TGTGCCAGCAGCGCCGAGGGACTAGTGGGGGGCGGAAGCACCGGGGAGCTGTTTTTT CASSAEGLVGGGSTGELFF
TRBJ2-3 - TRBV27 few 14 TGTGCCAGCAGTCTCCTAACCTACACAGATACGCAGTATTTT CASSLLTYTDTQYF
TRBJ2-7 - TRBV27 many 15 TGTGCCAGCAGCGCAGGACCCACCCCGCTCTACGAGCAGTACTTC CASSAGPTPLYEQYF
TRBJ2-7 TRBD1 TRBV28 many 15 TGTGCCACAAGTCTGGGACAGGGCCTCTCCTACGAGCAGTACTTC CATSLGQGLSYEQYF
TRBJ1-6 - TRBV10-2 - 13 TGCGCCAGCAGTGAACCGGGTACCTCACCCCTCCACTTT CASSEPGTSPLHF
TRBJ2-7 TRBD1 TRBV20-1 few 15 TGCAGTGCTAGAGCGGAGACAGGGTCGGGCTACGAGCAGTACTTC CSARAETGSGYEQYF
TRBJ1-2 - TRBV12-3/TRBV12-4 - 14 TGTGCCAGCAGTTCCCCTGAGGGATCAAAAGGCTACACCTTC CASSSPEGSKGYTF
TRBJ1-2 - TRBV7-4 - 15 TGTGCCAGCAGCTTAGGAGGGAGTCCTAACCATGGCTACACCTTC CASSLGGSPNHGYTF
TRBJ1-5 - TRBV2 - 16 TGTGCCAGCAGTGAAGTAATTAAGTTGGGCAATCTGCCCCAGCATTTT CASSEVIKLGNLPQHF